This T cell receptor (beta chain) was found in a study of tumor-infiltrating lymphocytes in primary liver carcinoma. Turning to the study itself: Cases comprised patients with primary liver carcinoma who received surgical resection. Patients were men and women aged 30 to 69 years.

Starting from approximately 500 ng of total RNA, TCR beta cDNA was produced with a primer in the constant region. Slightly modified ARM-PCR, run as three nested multiplex PCR rounds, produced the TCR beta libraries. TCRdb reprocessed the multiplex PCR reads via MiXCR and lists one record per CDR3 protein. The sample yields fewer than 350,000 distinct CDR3 sequences, approximately 60% seen once. RNA was extracted from whole blood without cell sorting, alongside germline DNA. Whole-study findings and limits: CD8+ and CD4+ repertoires went uncompared, the samples being bulk unsorted. Pairs comparing tumor with adjacent tissue or blood overlapped less than pairs drawn from tumor regions.

As to this clonotype: Antigen: not known.

The sequenced sample was peripheral blood. The TCR originated in a middle-aged man with primary liver carcinoma and hepatitis B virus infection.

The CDR3 spells CASSQIHGTSVFTDTQYF. The CDR3 nucleotides are TGCGCCAGCAGTCAGATCCACGGGACTAGCGTATTCACAGATACGCAGTATTTT. The chain links TRBV4-1 to TRBJ2-3; TRBD2 matches 10 bases. Per germline, CDR1 MGHRA and CDR2 YSYEKL. This CDR3 region has 18 residues. The ends lost 6 bases at V and 2 bases at J; junction bases unmatched: 14.